This T cell receptor (beta chain) was found in a study of response to subunit inactivated influenza vaccine. This clonotype was seen a few times. The CDR3 is 16 residues long. Germline V gene sequence: CDR1 MNHNS, CDR2 SASEGT. V was pared by 5 bases and J by 5 bases, with 15 bases of the junction left unmatched. TCRdb processed the RT-PCR reads anew with MiXCR; each CDR3 protein has one entry. This sample yields some 550,000 distinct CDR3 sequences, of which around 21% are seen a single time; 2.5% to 3% belongs to the top ten. Another study also made use of these data, one on T cells expressing NK-cell markers. That work contributes: The authors made TCR beta cDNA libraries by 5'RACE template switching. This switching added a universal primer site and UMIs.

This specimen consisted of CD4+ T cells sorted from PBMCs, obtained about 11 days after vaccination. The source is a man between 50 and 59 years old who received an inactivated influenza vaccine. The gene calls are TRBV6-1 and TRBJ2-7, with 7 bases identical to TRBD2. The CDR3 protein is CASSPPTGLGSDEQYF. CDR3 DNA: TGTGCCAGCAGTCCCCCGACCGGACTAGGTTCGGACGAGCAGTACTTC.